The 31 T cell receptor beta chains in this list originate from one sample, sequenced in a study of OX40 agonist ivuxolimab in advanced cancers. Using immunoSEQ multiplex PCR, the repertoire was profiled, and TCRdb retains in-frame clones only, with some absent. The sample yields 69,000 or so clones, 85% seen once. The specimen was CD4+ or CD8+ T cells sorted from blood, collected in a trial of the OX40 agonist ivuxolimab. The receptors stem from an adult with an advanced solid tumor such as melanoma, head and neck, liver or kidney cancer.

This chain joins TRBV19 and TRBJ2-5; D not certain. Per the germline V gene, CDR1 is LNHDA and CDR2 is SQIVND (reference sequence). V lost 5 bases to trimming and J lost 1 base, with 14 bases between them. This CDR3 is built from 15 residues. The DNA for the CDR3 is TGTGCCAGTAGTCTCGTGGGTACGGCCCAAGAGACCCAGTACTTC. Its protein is CASSLVGTAQETQYF.

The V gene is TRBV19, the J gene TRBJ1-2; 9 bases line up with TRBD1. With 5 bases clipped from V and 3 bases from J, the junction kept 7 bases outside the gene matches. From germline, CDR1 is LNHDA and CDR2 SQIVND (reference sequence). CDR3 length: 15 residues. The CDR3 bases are TGTGCCAGTAGTGCCTGGACAGGGGATGACTATGGCTACACCTTC. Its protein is CASSAWTGDDYGYTF.

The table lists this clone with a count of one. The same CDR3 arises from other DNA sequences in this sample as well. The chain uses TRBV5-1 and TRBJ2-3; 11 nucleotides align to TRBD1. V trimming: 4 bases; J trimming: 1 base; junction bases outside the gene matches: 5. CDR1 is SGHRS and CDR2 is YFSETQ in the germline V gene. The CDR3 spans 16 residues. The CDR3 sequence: CASSGGQGARTDTQYF. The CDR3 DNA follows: TGCGCCAGCAGCGGCGGACAGGGGGCGCGCACAGATACGCAGTATTTT.

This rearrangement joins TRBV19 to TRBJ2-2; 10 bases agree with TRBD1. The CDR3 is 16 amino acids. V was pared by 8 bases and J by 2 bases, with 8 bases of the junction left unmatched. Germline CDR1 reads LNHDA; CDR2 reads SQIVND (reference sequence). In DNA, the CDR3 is TGTGCCAGTGGCCGCGGGACAGGGGCTAACACCGGGGAGCTGTTTTTT. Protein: CASGRGTGANTGELFF.

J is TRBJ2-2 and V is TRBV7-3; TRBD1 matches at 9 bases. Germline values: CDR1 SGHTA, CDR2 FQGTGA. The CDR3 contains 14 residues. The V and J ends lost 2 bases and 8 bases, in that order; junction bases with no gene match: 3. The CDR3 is CASSLGGQGGELFF. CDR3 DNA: TGTGCCAGCAGCTTAGGGGGACAGGGAGGGGAGCTGTTTTTT.

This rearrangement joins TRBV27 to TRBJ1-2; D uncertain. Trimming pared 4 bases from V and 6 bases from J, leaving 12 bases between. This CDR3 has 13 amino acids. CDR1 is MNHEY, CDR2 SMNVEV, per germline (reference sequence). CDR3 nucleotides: TGTGCCAGCAGTTCCGGAGTGGGAAATGGCTACACCTTC. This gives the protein CASSSGVGNGYTF.

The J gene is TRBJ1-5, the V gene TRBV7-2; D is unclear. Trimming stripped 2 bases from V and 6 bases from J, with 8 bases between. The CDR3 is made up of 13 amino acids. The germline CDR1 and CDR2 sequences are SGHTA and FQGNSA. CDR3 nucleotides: TGTGCCAGCAGCTTACATGTGGGTCAGCCCCAGCATTTT. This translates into CASSLHVGQPQHF.

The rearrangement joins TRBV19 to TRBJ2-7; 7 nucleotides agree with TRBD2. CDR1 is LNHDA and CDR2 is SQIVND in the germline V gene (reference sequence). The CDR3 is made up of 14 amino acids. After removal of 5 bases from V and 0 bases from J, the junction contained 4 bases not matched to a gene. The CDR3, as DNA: TGTGCCAGTAGTTATGCGGGGGACTCCTACGAGCAGTACTTC. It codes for CASSYAGDSYEQYF.

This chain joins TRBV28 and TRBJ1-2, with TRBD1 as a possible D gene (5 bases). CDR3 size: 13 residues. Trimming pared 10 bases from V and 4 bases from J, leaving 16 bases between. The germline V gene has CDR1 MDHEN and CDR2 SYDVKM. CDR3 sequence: CATPITGGYGYTF. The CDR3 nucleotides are TGTGCCACGCCGATTACGGGGGGCTATGGCTACACCTTC.

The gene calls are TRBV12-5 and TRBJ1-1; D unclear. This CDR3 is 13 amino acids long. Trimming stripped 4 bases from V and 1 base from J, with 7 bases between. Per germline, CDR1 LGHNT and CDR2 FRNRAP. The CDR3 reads CASGWRRNTEAFF. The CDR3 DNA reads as TGTGCTAGTGGTTGGCGGAGGAACACTGAAGCTTTCTTT.

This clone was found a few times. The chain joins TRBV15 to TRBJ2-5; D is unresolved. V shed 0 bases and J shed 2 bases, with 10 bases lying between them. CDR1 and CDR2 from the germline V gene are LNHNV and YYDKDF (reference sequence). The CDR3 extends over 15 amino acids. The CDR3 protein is CATSRDKGRQETQYF. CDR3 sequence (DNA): TGTGCCACCAGCAGAGATAAAGGTAGACAAGAGACCCAGTACTTC. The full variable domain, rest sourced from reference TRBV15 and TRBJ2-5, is DAMVIQNPRYQVTQFGKPVTLSCSQTLNHNVMYWYQQKSSQAPKLLFHYYDKDFNNEADTPDNFQSRRPNTSFCFLDIRSPGLGDTAMYLCATSRDKGRQETQYFGPGTRLLVL.

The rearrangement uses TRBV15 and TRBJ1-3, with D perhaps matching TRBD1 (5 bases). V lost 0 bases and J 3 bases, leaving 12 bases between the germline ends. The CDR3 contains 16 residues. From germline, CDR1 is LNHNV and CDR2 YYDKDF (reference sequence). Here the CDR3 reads CATSRDLGTYGNTIYF. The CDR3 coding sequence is TGTGCCACCAGCAGAGATCTTGGGACGTATGGAAACACCATATATTTT.

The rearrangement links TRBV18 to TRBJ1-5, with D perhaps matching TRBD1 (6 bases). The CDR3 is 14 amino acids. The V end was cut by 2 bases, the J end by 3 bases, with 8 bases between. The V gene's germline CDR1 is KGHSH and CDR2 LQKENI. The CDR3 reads CASSPGDTNQPQHF. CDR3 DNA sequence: TGTGCCAGCTCACCAGGGGACACCAATCAGCCCCAGCATTTT.

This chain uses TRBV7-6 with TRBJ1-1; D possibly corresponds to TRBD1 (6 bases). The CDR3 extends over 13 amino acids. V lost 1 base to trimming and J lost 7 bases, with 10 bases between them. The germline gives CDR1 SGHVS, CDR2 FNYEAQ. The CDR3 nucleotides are TGTGCCAGCAGCTTAGGGCAGGGGCGTGAAGCTTTCTTT. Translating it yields CASSLGQGREAFF.

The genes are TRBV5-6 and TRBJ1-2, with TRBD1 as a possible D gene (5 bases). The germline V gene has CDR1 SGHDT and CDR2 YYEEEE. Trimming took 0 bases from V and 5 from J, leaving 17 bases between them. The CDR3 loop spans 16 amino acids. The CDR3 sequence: CASSLVVALGGYGYTF. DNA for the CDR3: TGTGCCAGCAGCTTGGTCGTCGCCCTTGGGGGGTATGGCTACACCTTC.

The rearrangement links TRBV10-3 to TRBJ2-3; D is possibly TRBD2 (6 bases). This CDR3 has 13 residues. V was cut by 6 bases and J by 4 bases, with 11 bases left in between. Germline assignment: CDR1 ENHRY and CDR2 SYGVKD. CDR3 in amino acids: CAIRFGEADTQYF. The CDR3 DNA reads TGTGCCATCAGATTCGGGGAGGCAGATACGCAGTATTTT.

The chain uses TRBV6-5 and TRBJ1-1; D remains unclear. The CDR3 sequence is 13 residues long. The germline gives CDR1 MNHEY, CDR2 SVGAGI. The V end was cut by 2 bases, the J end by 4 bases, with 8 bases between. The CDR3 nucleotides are TGTGCCAGCAGTTACCGGGATCCCACTGAAGCTTTCTTT. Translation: CASSYRDPTEAFF.

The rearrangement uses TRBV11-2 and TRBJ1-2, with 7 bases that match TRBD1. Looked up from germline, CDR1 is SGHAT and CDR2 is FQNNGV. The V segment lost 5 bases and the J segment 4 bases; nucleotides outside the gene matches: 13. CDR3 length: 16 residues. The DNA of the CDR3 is TGTGCCAGCAGCCCAGGTCGCCACAGGGGCGTCTATGGCTACACCTTC. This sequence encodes CASSPGRHRGVYGYTF.

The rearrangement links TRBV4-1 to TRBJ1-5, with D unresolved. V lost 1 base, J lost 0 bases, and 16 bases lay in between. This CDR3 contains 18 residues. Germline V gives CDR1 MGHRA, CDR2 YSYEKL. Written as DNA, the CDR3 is TGCGCCAGCAGCCAAGGCCCCAGGCTGGGGTCTAGCAATCAGCCCCAGCATTTT. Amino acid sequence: CASSQGPRLGSSNQPQHF.

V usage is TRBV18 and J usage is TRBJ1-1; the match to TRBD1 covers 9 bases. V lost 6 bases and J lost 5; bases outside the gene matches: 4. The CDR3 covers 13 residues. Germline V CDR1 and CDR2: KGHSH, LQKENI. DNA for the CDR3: TGTGCCAGCTCGGACAGGGGAGGGACTGAAGCTTTCTTT. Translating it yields CASSDRGGTEAFF.

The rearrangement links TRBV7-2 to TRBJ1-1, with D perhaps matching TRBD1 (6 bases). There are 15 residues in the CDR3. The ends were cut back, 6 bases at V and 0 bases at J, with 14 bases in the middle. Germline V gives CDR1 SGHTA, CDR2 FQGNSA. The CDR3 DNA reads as TGTGCCAGCAGTTTTTCCGGGGGCTTGAACACTGAAGCTTTCTTT. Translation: CASSFSGGLNTEAFF.

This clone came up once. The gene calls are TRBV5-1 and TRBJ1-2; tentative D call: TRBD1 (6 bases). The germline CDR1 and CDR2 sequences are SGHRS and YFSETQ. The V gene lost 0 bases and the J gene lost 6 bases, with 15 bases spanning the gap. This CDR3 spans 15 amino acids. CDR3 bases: TGCGCCAGCAGCTTGGAATGGGGGGCGAGGAATGGCTACACCTTC. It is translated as CASSLEWGARNGYTF.

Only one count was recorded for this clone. CDR3 loop: CASSQLDRSYEKLFF. The CDR3 DNA is TGCGCCAGCAGCCAACTGGACAGGTCTTATGAAAAACTGTTTTTT. The chain is built from TRBV4-1 and TRBJ1-4, with TRBD1 matching 7 bases. Germline V gene sequence: CDR1 MGHRA, CDR2 YSYEKL. V was clipped by 2 bases and J by 6 bases; unmatched bases: 6. CDR3 length: 15 residues.

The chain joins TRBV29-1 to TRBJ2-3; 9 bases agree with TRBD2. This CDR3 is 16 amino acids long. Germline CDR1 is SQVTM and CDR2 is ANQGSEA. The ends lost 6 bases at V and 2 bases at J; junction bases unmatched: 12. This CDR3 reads CSVATLAGFNTDTQYF. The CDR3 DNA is TGCAGCGTCGCCACTCTAGCGGGATTCAACACAGATACGCAGTATTTT.

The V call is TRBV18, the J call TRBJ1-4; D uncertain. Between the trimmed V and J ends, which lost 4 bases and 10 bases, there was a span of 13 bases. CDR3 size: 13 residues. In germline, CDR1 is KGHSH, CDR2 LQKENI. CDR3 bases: TGTGCCAGCTCACTAAGATTGGAGGGAAAACTGTTTTTT. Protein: CASSLRLEGKLFF.

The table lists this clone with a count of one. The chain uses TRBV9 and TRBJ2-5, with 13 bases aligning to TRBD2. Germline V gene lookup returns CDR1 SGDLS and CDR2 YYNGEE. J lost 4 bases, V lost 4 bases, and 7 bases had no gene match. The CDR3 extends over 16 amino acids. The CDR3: CASSPGLAGVRETQYF. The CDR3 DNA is TGTGCCAGCAGCCCCGGACTAGCGGGGGTCAGAGAGACCCAGTACTTC.

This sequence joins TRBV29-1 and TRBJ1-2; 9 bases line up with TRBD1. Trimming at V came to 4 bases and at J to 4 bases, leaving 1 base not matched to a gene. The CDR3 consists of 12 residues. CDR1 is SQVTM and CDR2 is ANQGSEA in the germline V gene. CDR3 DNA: TGCAGCGTTGCGGGACAGGGCTATGGCTACACCTTC. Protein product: CSVAGQGYGYTF.

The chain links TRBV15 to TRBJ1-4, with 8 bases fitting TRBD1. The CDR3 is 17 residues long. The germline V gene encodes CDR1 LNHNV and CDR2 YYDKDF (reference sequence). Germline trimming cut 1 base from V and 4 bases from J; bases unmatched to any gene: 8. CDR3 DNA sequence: TGTGCCACCAGCAGAGGGGGTCAGACAGGGGTTAATGAAAAACTGTTTTTT. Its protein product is CATSRGGQTGVNEKLFF.

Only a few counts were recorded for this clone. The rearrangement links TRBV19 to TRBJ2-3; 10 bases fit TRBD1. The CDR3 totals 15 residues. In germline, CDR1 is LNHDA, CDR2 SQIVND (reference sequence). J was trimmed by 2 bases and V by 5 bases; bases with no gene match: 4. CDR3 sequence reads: CASSRDRGITDTQYF. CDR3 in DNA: TGTGCCAGTAGTCGGGACAGGGGAATCACAGATACGCAGTATTTT.

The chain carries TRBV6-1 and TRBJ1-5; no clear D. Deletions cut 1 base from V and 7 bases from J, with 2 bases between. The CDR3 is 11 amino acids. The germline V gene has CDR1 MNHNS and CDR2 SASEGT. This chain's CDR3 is CASSEGQPQHF. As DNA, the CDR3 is TGTGCCAGCAGTGAAGGACAGCCCCAGCATTTT.

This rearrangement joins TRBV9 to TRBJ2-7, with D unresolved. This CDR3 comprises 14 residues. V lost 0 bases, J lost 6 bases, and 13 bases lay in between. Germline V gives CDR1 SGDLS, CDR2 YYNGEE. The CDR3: CASSVGDTPPEQYF. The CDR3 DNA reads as TGTGCCAGCAGCGTAGGCGACACCCCTCCCGAGCAGTACTTC.